This T cell receptor beta chain was profiled in a study of long-term antiretroviral therapy in people with HIV. Regarding the study as a whole: CDR3 lengths in HIV samples spanned a narrower range than controls.

At the survey level, the v3.0 immunoSEQ assay was run. What sequencing targeted per sample was roughly 40,000-55,000 T-cell genomes. Method: immunoSEQ multiplex PCR; TCRdb's copy keeps in-frame clones and lacks some. Among tens of thousands of clones listed, 81% were seen once. CDR3 size: 15 residues. V shed 4 bases and J shed 0 bases, with 13 bases lying between them. CDR1 is SEHNR, CDR2 FQNEAQ, per germline (reference sequence). On this clone: Its antigen is undetermined.

The clonotype comes from a young man with HIV. This rearrangement joins TRBV7-9 to TRBJ2-7; TRBD1 is a possible D gene (6 bases). The sequencing used unsorted PBMCs, collected 1.5 years after starting antiretroviral therapy. CDR3 loop: CASSSLKDSSYEQYF. CDR3 sequence (DNA): TGTGCCAGCAGCTCCCTAAAGGACAGCTCCTACGAGCAGTACTTC.